This is a list of T cell receptor beta chains from one sample in a study of T cell changes during pregnancy in multiple sclerosis. Produced via immunoSEQ multiplex PCR; TCRdb's table is partial and in-frame only. The sample lists 36,000 or so clones, more than 70% occurring once. The sample here was CD4+ T cells from peripheral blood mononuclear cells, taken in the first trimester of pregnancy. All receptors derive from a female donor with multiple sclerosis, enrolled in a pregnancy study. CDR3s include the opening cysteine and the closing phenylalanine or tryptophan. A D gene is named only where the DNA matches it firmly. Expanded clones get a size class; other rows say once, few or many, or leave the size out.

j_gene | v_gene | abundance | d_gene | CDR3aa | CDR3nt
TRBJ2-3 | TRBV19 | once | NA | CASSRDTPSTDTQYF | TGTGCCAGTAGCCGGGACACCCCTAGCACAGATACGCAGTATTTT
TRBJ1-1 | TRBV19 | NA | NA | CASSSTGNTEAFF | TGTGCCAGTAGCTCTACAGGGAACACTGAAGCTTTCTTT
TRBJ2-1 | TRBV1 | NA | NA | CTSSLKAPASSNNEQFF | TGCACCAGCAGTCTCAAAGCCCCAGCGTCCTCCAACAATGAGCAGTTCTTC
TRBJ1-1 | TRBV12-5 | NA | NA | CASGFYGRGTEAFF | TGTGCTAGTGGTTTTTACGGGAGGGGCACTGAAGCTTTCTTT
TRBJ1-2 | TRBV2 | NA | TRBD1 | CASRGTANYGYTF | TGTGCCAGCAGGGGGACAGCTAACTATGGCTACACCTTC
TRBJ2-5 | TRBV19 | NA | NA | CASSIGAAGQETQYF | TGTGCCAGTAGTATAGGGGCGGCGGGACAAGAGACCCAGTACTTC
TRBJ2-3 | TRBV7-6 | once | TRBD2 | CASSPTSGSLTDTQYF | TGTGCCAGCAGCCCGACTAGCGGGAGTTTGACAGATACGCAGTATTTT
TRBJ2-1 | TRBV15 | once | NA | CATSRDGGNNEQFF | TGTGCCACCAGCAGAGATGGCGGGAACAATGAGCAGTTCTTC
TRBJ2-1 | TRBV7-2 | NA | NA | CASKETNSNEQFF | TGTGCCAGCAAAGAGACTAATTCGAATGAGCAGTTCTTC
TRBJ1-5 | TRBV21-1 | NA | NA | CASSAGGHYSNQPQHF | TGTGCCAGCTCCGCGGGCGGTCACTATAGCAATCAGCCCCAGCATTTT
TRBJ2-7 | TRBV28 | NA | TRBD1 | CASRPGQGTFSYEQYF | TGTGCCAGCAGGCCCGGACAGGGGACTTTCTCCTACGAGCAGTACTTC
TRBJ2-7 | TRBV10-3 | NA | TRBD2 | CAISLVGGGPNEQYF | TGTGCCATCAGCTTAGTCGGGGGAGGGCCCAACGAGCAGTACTTC
TRBJ2-6 | TRBV30 | NA | NA | CAWTRRHSGANVLTF | TGTGCCTGGACTAGACGGCACTCTGGGGCCAACGTCCTGACTTTC
TRBJ2-1 | TRBV18 | NA | TRBD1 | CASSRTGQGAGNEQFF | TGTGCCAGCTCACGAACTGGACAGGGGGCCGGTAATGAGCAGTTCTTC